The present T cell receptor beta chain was sequenced within a study of T-cell reconstitution after alpha-beta-depleted transplantation in children. About this clonotype itself: The target antigen is unknown.

Study-wide results and limits: At the one-year point after transplant, T-cell counts and TCRbeta diversity were found to come mostly from T cells that had been newly produced.

A TCRbeta library incorporating unique molecular identifiers was prepared. One entry per CDR3 protein results from TCRdb running MiXCR on the PCR reads. This sample carries approximately 400,000 distinct CDR3 sequences, 15% to 20% of them seen once, and the ten largest clones take 25% to 30%. The receptor was derived from a boy younger than two who had a stem cell transplant for Wiskott-Aldrich syndrome, so the T cells may come from the graft donor. The material was PBMCs, mostly from graft donor cells, obtained 360 days after TCRalphabeta/CD19-depleted stem cell transplant.

CDR3 in DNA: TGTGCCAGCAGCGCAGAGGCGATTGCTACGCAGTATTTT. This codes for CASSAEAIATQYF. The chain recombines TRBV7-2 with TRBJ2-3, with D unresolved. This CDR3 has 13 residues. V was shortened by 5 bases and J by 8 bases, with 14 bases between the two germline ends. Germline V gene data show CDR1 as SGHTA and CDR2 as FQGNSA.